This TCR beta chain was identified in a study of blood T cell repertoires in COVID-19 (dated by TCRdb to about 2020). In the study overall: Samples covering the acute and convalescent phases of COVID-19 were provided by collaborators in the United States, Italy and Spain. Where available, HLA class I and class II types were taken from metadata supplied by the sample provider and were not determined by assay-based typing. The samples were drawn from the first 160 participants of the ongoing ImmuneRACE study and from over 950 subjects provided by 6 global collaborators. Deeply sampled blood TCRbeta repertoires from subjects exposed to, actively infected with, or recovered from COVID-19 were included in the dataset. The material from the prospective study consisted of cDNA or gDNA derived from T cells, B-cell-depleted T cells, or PBMCs. Nearly every sample came with metadata listing a de-identified subject ID, COVID-19 status, age in years and sex. The repertoires were released in a freely available public database intended as a resource for research on the immune response to SARS-CoV-2. Summary of the overall study and its limitations: How much clinical and demographic metadata was included differed by source and by participant, and the metadata was provided uncurated.

TCRbeta CDR3 regions were amplified from genomic DNA using the immunoSEQ Assay, a bias-controlled multiplex PCR. The authors' analysis ran thus. The number of nucleated cells in each sample was estimated by amplification of reference gene primers within the assay. To quantify the absolute abundance of each unique TCRbeta CDR3 rearrangement, sequence reads were collapsed and filtered. Productive Simpson clonality was computed per sample as the square root of Simpson's diversity index over productive rearrangements. TCRdb stores this immuneACCESS table with in-frame sequences only. Part of the clones is absent; in the studies checked, under half of the shortfall reflects unresolved V genes, and no reason is known for the rest. That table gives V, J and clone size, and the DNA gave D and trimming. This sample holds approximately 220,000 clones; around 80% were observed only once. The ten largest clonotypes hold around 25% of the sample.

CDR1 is given as LGHDT and CDR2 as YNNKEL, both from the germline V gene (reference sequence). From the cysteine through the phenylalanine, the CDR3 covers 13 amino acids. The CDR3 DNA has 39 bases and is translated from base 1. V gives up 9 bases and J gives up 4 bases, and the segment between their germline ends measures 15 bases. In regard to this clone: Its binding antigen is unknown. No qualities accompany the bases; no much larger clone lies one base away.

The collaborating institutions used their own protocols to collect whole blood in K2EDTA tubes. For TCRbeta analysis, collaborators shipped samples as frozen whole blood, isolated PBMCs, or DNA extracted from either of those sample types. This receptor was taken from a man between 40 and 49 years old with acute or convalescent COVID-19. This chain is built from TRBV3-1 (or the pseudogene TRBV3-2) and TRBJ1-1; there is no confident call for the D gene. Sequencing was carried out using peripheral blood. The bases read TGTGCCAGTGGCGACTTGGCCCGCACTGAAGCTTTCTTT. It encodes CASGDLARTEAFF.